What follows are 28 T cell receptor beta chains derived from one specimen sequenced in a study of T-cell reconstitution after alpha-beta-depleted transplantation in children (dated by TCRdb to between 2015 and 2016). The method behind the library was PCR. Sequencing was performed on an Illumina HiSeq 2500. TCR libraries were prepared with molecular barcoding, using unique molecular identifiers to normalize TCRbeta repertoire quantification. TCRdb reprocessing: public reads trimmed at Q25 with fastp, clones called with MiXCR, in-frame beta chains kept. Rows are combined by CDR3 protein, so each entry shows the most common genes and DNA. For this sample there are some 530,000 distinct CDR3 sequences; 12% appear just once. The ten largest clones represent under 7% of the sample. The sequencing here drew on PBMCs from the stem cell graft donor, taken from the stem cell graft. The receptors come from a human donor who donated a stem cell graft to a child with combined immunodeficiency.

This rearrangement joins TRBV7-9 to TRBJ2-1, with D unclear. Trimming cost V 3 bases and J 2 bases, with 5 bases left between them. CDR1 SEHNR and CDR2 FQNEAQ come from the germline V gene (reference sequence). This CDR3 is built from 13 residues. The CDR3 bases are TGTGCCAGCAGCTTCACGGCCTACAATGAGCAGTTCTTC. Its protein product is CASSFTAYNEQFF.

This clonotype was recorded many times. The V gene is TRBV20-1, the J gene TRBJ1-1; tentatively, D is TRBD1 (5 bases). The CDR3 runs 13 residues. Germline V gene data show CDR1 as DFQATT and CDR2 as SNEGSKA (reference sequence). With 2 bases removed from V and 2 bases from J, the gap between germline ends came to 9 bases. For the CDR3, the DNA is TGCAGTGCTAGATCGGGGCCAAACACTGAAGCTTTCTTT. Encoded protein: CSARSGPNTEAFF.

There are a few counts of this clonotype. This CDR3 reads CASSPPGTEEYEQYF. The CDR3 coding sequence is TGTGCCAGCAGTCCCCCCGGGACAGAGGAATACGAGCAGTACTTC. The chain carries TRBV28 and TRBJ2-7; 7 bases are shared with TRBD1. The CDR3 is 15 residues long. Germline-derived CDR1 and CDR2 are MDHEN and SYDVKM. V trimming: 5 bases; J trimming: 4 bases; junction bases outside the gene matches: 11.

The sample holds many counts of this clonotype. The CDR3 DNA is TGTGCCAGCAGCCGCAGGGGATACGAGCAGTACTTC. This gives the protein CASSRRGYEQYF. The rearrangement uses TRBV7-9 and TRBJ2-7, with TRBD1 as a possible D gene (6 bases). The CDR3 length is 12 residues. V dropped 5 bases and J dropped 4 bases, with 9 bases sitting between them. Germline V lookup: CDR1 SEHNR, CDR2 FQNEAQ (reference sequence).

This clonotype appeared a few times. The chain has TRBV24-1 and TRBJ2-1; 8 positions match TRBD1. CDR1 and CDR2 (germline): KGHDR, SFDVKD. V shed 5 bases, J shed 8 bases, and the junction held 4 bases outside the gene matches. The CDR3 totals 13 residues. In nucleotides, the CDR3 is TGTGCCACCAGTGGGACAGGGAAATATGAGCAGTTCTTC. It yields the protein CATSGTGKYEQFF.

This chain uses TRBV12-3 or TRBV12-4 with TRBJ2-2, with TRBD1 matching 8 bases. The CDR3 spans 14 residues. With V trimmed by 6 bases and J by 1 base, 1 base remained unmatched. The CDR3 protein is CASRDRVNTGELFF. In nucleotides, the CDR3 is TGTGCCAGCAGGGACAGGGTGAACACCGGGGAGCTGTTTTTT.

Only a few counts were recorded for this clonotype. The chain joins TRBV21-1 to TRBJ2-3. TRBV21-1 is a recognized pseudogene. This CDR3 has 16 residues. In DNA form, the CDR3 reads TGTGCCAGCAGCAAAGGAGGCAGGGCTTGCACAGATACGCAGTATTTT. This gives the protein CASSKGGRACTDTQYF.

This clonotype was seen only a few times. The chain is built from TRBV6-5 and TRBJ2-5; the match to TRBD2 covers 11 bases. J lost 4 bases, V lost 6 bases, and 7 bases had no gene match. There are 15 residues in the CDR3. Per germline, CDR1 MNHEY and CDR2 SVGAGI. CDR3 protein: CASSTSGSLSETQYF. DNA of the CDR3: TGTGCCAGCAGCACTAGCGGGAGCTTGTCAGAGACCCAGTACTTC.

This clonotype was counted many times. The V call is TRBV4-3, the J call TRBJ2-4, with 11 bases lining up with TRBD1. The V gene's germline CDR1 is LGHNA and CDR2 YSLEER. The CDR3 consists of 17 residues. Losses at the gene ends were 5 bases for V and 2 bases for J; bases not matched to a gene: 8. The CDR3 sequence is CASSYIGQGATKNIQYF. Written as DNA, the CDR3 is TGCGCCAGCAGCTACATAGGACAGGGGGCTACCAAAAACATTCAGTACTTC.

This clonotype was seen at least ten times. The chain recombines TRBV12-3 or TRBV12-4 with TRBJ2-7, with D hard to call. The CDR3 extends over 13 amino acids. Between the trimmed V and J ends, which lost 2 bases and 2 bases, there was a span of 7 bases. CDR3 in DNA: TGTGCCAGCAGTTTACACAGCACCTACGAGCAGTACTTC. This sequence encodes CASSLHSTYEQYF.

The table lists this clonotype with a few counts. The V gene is TRBV28, the J gene TRBJ2-7; D gene ambiguous. Trimming left V 3 bases short and J 3 bases short, with 6 bases between. Germline CDR1 and CDR2: MDHEN and SYDVKM. CDR3 size: 12 residues. This CDR3 is CASSFRFYEQYF. CDR3 in DNA: TGTGCCAGCAGTTTTAGGTTCTACGAGCAGTACTTC.

The chain has TRBV24-1 and TRBJ2-2; perhaps TRBD1 as D (6 bases). Germline V CDR1 and CDR2: KGHDR, SFDVKD. The CDR3 length is 16 residues. Trimming took 4 bases from V and 7 from J, leaving 18 bases between them. In DNA form, the CDR3 reads TGTGCCACCAGTGACCCGTTACAGGGTTCGAGCGGGGAGCTGTTTTTT. Encoded protein: CATSDPLQGSSGELFF.

This clonotype was seen a handful of times. The chain combines TRBV7-2 with TRBJ1-2, with TRBD1 matching over 7 bases. Germline CDR1 is SGHTA and CDR2 is FQGNSA. The CDR3 spans 12 residues. V shed 10 bases and J 3 bases; nucleotides not matched to a gene: 5. The CDR3 sequence: CATLTGDYGYTF. The CDR3 DNA follows: TGTGCCACACTAACAGGGGACTATGGCTACACCTTC. The variable domain in full, completed from reference TRBV7-2 and TRBJ1-2, reads GAGVSQSPSNKVTEKGKDVELRCDPISGHTALYWYRQSLGQGLEFLIYFQGNSAPDKSGLPSDRFSAERTGGSVSTLTIQRTQQEDSAVYLCATLTGDYGYTFGSGTRLTVV.

The chain couples TRBV12-3 or TRBV12-4 to TRBJ2-5, with no clear D. The V and J ends lost 7 bases and 5 bases respectively, with 11 bases between them. This CDR3 has 12 amino acids. The CDR3 DNA sequence: TGTGCCAGCACCAAGGGCACCGAGACCCAGTACTTC. This sequence encodes CASTKGTETQYF.

Here the CDR3 reads CATSDALAGGYEQFF. The CDR3 DNA follows: TGTGCCACCAGTGATGCACTAGCGGGAGGCTATGAGCAGTTCTTC. The chain uses TRBV24-1 and TRBJ2-1, with TRBD2 matching 12 bases. Trimming at V came to 3 bases and at J to 8 bases, leaving 4 bases not matched to a gene. The CDR3 has 15 amino acids. The germline CDR1 and CDR2 sequences are KGHDR and SFDVKD.

This clonotype has a handful of counts. The rearrangement uses TRBV23-1 and TRBJ2-1; no definite D call. TRBV23-1 is recorded as an ORF, its role being uncertain. This CDR3 region has 12 residues. V lost 8 bases and J 4 bases, leaving 9 bases between the germline ends. CDR3: CASAGQYNEQFF. The CDR3 DNA reads TGCGCCAGCGCTGGGCAGTACAATGAGCAGTTCTTC.

The rearrangement joins TRBV21-1 to TRBJ2-7. TRBV21-1 is flagged as a pseudogene. CDR3 length equals 13 residues. For the CDR3, the DNA is TGTGCCAGCAGCCCCTTAACTTTCTACGAGCAGTACTTC. Translating it yields CASSPLTFYEQYF.

This clonotype was found many times. V gene TRBV12-3 or TRBV12-4 combines with J gene TRBJ2-2, with D unclear. CDR3 size: 14 residues. Trimming pared 5 bases from V and 7 bases from J, leaving 14 bases between. CDR3 nucleotide sequence: TGTGCCAGCAGTGACCGACCCTTGAACGGGGAGCTGTTTTTT. It translates to CASSDRPLNGELFF.

This clonotype came up many times. The chain uses TRBV6-8 and TRBJ1-5; D remains unclear. V lost 6 bases, J lost 5 bases, and 17 bases lay in between. CDR3 size: 15 residues. The germline CDR1 and CDR2 sequences are MNHGY and SAAAGT. The CDR3 DNA follows: TGTGCCAGCAGAGATCTTGTACAAGAAGATCAGCCCCAGCATTTT. This encodes CASRDLVQEDQPQHF.

The chain combines TRBV4-1 with TRBJ2-1, with 12 bases aligning to TRBD2. In germline, CDR1 is MGHRA, CDR2 YSYEKL. This CDR3 is 19 amino acids long. The V segment lost 4 bases and the J segment 1 base; nucleotides outside the gene matches: 11. In DNA, the CDR3 is TGCGCCAGCAGCCCGACATATGGGCTAGCGGGAGGGTCCTACAATGAGCAGTTCTTC. It specifies CASSPTYGLAGGSYNEQFF.

With regard to this clonotype: This may arise from a read error, as a much more abundant clone is one base away. Lacking the conserved final phenylalanine or tryptophan, this CDR3 likely reflects a read error. The chain links TRBV20-1 to TRBJ1-2; D is uncertain. The V end lost 3 bases, the J end lost 2 bases, and 4 bases lay between the germline ends. The CDR3 consists of 11 residues. The germline gives CDR1 DFQATT, CDR2 SNEGSKA (reference sequence). The CDR3 loop is CSASDNYGYTY. The CDR3 bases are TGCAGTGCTAGTGACAACTATGGCTACACCTAC.

This clonotype was found a few times. The rearrangement uses TRBV12-3 or TRBV12-4 and TRBJ1-2; perhaps TRBD1 as D (6 bases). Trimming took off 4 bases at V and 6 bases at J, with 15 bases between the two ends. The CDR3 is made up of 14 amino acids. Here the CDR3 reads CASSSPGQPDGYTF. DNA of the CDR3: TGTGCCAGCAGTTCCCCGGGACAACCCGATGGCTACACCTTC.

This CDR3 is CSVVGTGGAVGNTIYF. Here the CDR3 DNA reads TGCAGCGTTGTGGGGACAGGGGGCGCGGTTGGAAACACCATATATTTT. The chain couples TRBV29-1 to TRBJ1-3, with 12 bases aligning to TRBD1. Germline-derived CDR1 and CDR2 are SQVTM and ANQGSEA. CDR3 size: 16 residues. With V trimmed by 4 bases and J by 3 bases, 7 bases remained unmatched.

This clonotype was found a few times. The chain combines TRBV15 with TRBJ2-2; 13 bases match TRBD2. The CDR3 length is 17 residues. Losses at the gene ends were 8 bases for V and 7 bases for J; bases not matched to a gene: 13. Germline V gene data show CDR1 as LNHNV and CDR2 as YYDKDF (reference sequence). CDR3 sequence: CATHGAGTSGIGGELFF. CDR3 in DNA: TGTGCCACCCATGGGGCCGGGACTAGCGGGATCGGCGGGGAGCTGTTTTTT.

This clonotype was seen a handful of times. The V call is TRBV5-1, the J call TRBJ1-1; D may be TRBD1 (5 bases). Trimming stripped 4 bases from V and 3 bases from J, with 13 bases between. Per the germline V gene, CDR1 is SGHRS and CDR2 is YFSETQ. The CDR3 loop spans 14 amino acids. This chain's CDR3 is CASSALQGDTEAFF. Here the CDR3 DNA reads TGCGCCAGCAGCGCACTTCAGGGTGACACTGAAGCTTTCTTT.

This clonotype was counted ten times or more. The chain joins TRBV4-2 to TRBJ2-2; no reliable D call. This CDR3 contains 16 residues. The V end lost 0 bases, the J end lost 1 base, and 9 bases lay between the germline ends. The germline CDR1 and CDR2 sequences are LGHNA and YNFKEQ. DNA of the CDR3: TGTGCCAGCAGCCAAGAAGGCAGGCTGAACACCGGGGAGCTGTTTTTT. Translating gives CASSQEGRLNTGELFF.

This clonotype was detected only a few times. The CDR3 DNA sequence: TGTGCCACCAGCAGGTCGGGGGAAACCTACAATGAGCAGTTCTTC. Encoded protein: CATSRSGETYNEQFF. This chain uses TRBV15 with TRBJ2-1; a possible D gene is TRBD2 (6 bases). CDR3 length: 15 amino acids. Deletions cut 3 bases from V and 2 bases from J, with 11 bases between. Germline values: CDR1 LNHNV, CDR2 YYDKDF (reference sequence). Full variable domain (missing parts from reference TRBV15 and TRBJ2-1): DAMVIQNPRYQVTQFGKPVTLSCSQTLNHNVMYWYQQKSSQAPKLLFHYYDKDFNNEADTPDNFQSRRPNTSFCFLDIRSPGLGDTAMYLCATSRSGETYNEQFFGPGTRLTVL.

This clonotype has at least ten counts. This sequence joins TRBV7-9 and TRBJ2-1; maybe TRBD1 (5 bases). The CDR3 extends over 16 amino acids. Germline values: CDR1 SEHNR, CDR2 FQNEAQ (reference sequence). The V and J ends lost 5 bases and 2 bases respectively, with 16 bases between them. The CDR3 region has the DNA TGTGCCAGCAGCGAAATCAGGGTAGGCACCTACAATGAGCAGTTCTTC. This translates into CASSEIRVGTYNEQFF.